The following is a T cell receptor (beta chain) sequence with its context. The antigen remains undetermined. The data stem from a study of cytomegalovirus exposure and HLA in healthy donors. Findings and caveats of the study: Rare TCR sequences dominated, though some public TCRs recurred in many donors. In vitro, a few CMV-associated chains proved specific for CMV antigens.

Here immunoSEQ multiplex PCR was the method, and the copy in TCRdb shows in-frame clones only, minus some. This table holds a few hundred thousand clones, roughly 87% found once. The specimen sequenced was PBMCs. The sequence derives from a man aged 25-45 years in good health and CMV-seronegative.

Written as DNA, the CDR3 is TGTGCCAGCCGCGGCTCTGGAAACACCATATATTTT. Translated: CASRGSGNTIYF. The chain combines TRBV7-6 with TRBJ1-3; D not resolved. Trimming removed 8 bases at V and 0 bases at J, with 5 bases between. Germline V lookup: CDR1 SGHVS, CDR2 FNYEAQ. The CDR3 has 12 amino acids.